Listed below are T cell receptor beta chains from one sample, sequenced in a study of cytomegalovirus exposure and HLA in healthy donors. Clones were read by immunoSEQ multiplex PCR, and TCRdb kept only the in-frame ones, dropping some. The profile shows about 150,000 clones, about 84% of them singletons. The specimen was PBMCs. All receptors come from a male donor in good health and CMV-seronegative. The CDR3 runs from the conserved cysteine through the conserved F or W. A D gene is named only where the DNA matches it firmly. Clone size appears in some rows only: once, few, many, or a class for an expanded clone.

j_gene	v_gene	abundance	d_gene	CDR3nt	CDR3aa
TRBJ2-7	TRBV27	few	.	TGTGCCAGCAGTTTAAGGGAGAAGACGGCATACGAGCAGTACTTC	CASSLREKTAYEQYF
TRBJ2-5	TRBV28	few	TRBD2	TGTGCCAGCAGTTTAACTAGCGGGGGGCAAGAGACCCAGTACTTC	CASSLTSGGQETQYF
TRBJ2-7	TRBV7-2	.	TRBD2	TGTGCCAGCAGCCGGCCCGGGACTAGCGTTTACGAGCAGTACTTC	CASSRPGTSVYEQYF
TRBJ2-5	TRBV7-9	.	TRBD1	TGTTCCAGCAGCCAGACAGGGGTCCAAGAGACCCAGTACTTC	CSSSQTGVQETQYF
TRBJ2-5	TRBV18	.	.	TGTGCCAGCTCACCTGCGGTCCAAGAGACCCAGTACTTC	CASSPAVQETQYF
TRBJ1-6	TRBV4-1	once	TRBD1	TGCGCCAGCAGCCAAGTGGAATCAGGGGGCCTTAATTCACCCCTCCACTTT	CASSQVESGGLNSPLHF
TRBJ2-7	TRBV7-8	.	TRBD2	TGTGCCAGCAGCTTAGTACTAGCGGGATCGTCCTACGAGCAGTACTTC	CASSLVLAGSSYEQYF
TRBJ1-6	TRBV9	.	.	TGTGCCAGCAGCGTAGGTCGCGATTTCTCCTATAATTCACCCCTCCACTTT	CASSVGRDFSYNSPLHF
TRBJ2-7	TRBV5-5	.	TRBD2	TGTGCCAGCAGGTTGCGGGGGGACGCCTACGAGCAGTACTTC	CASRLRGDAYEQYF
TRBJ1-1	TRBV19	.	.	TGTGCCAGTAGTATGGGGCAGGGGAACACTGAAGCTTTCTTT	CASSMGQGNTEAFF
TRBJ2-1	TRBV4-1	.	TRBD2	TGCGCCAGCAGCCAAAGCGGGACTCTCTACAATGAGCAGTTCTTC	CASSQSGTLYNEQFF
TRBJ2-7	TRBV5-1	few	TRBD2	TGCGCCAGCAGCTTGGCCTCTAGCGGGAATTCCTACGAGCAGTACTTC	CASSLASSGNSYEQYF
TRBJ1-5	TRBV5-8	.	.	TGTGCCAGCAGCTTGCGCACGGCAGGGGAGTACCAGCCCCAGCATTTT	CASSLRTAGEYQPQHF
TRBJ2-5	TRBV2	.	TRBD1	TGTGCCAGCAGTCTACGACAGGGACAAGAGACCCAGTACTTC	CASSLRQGQETQYF
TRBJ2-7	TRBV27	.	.	TGTGCCAGCAGTCCAGGGGCCTCCTACGAGCAGTACTTC	CASSPGASYEQYF
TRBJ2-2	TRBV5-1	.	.	TGCGCCAGCAGCCGCTCTTTGAGGGGGGGCAGCGGCACCGGGGAGCTGTTTTTT	CASSRSLRGGSGTGELFF
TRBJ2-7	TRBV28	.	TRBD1	TGTGCCAGCAGTTTCGTGGACAGGAACTACGAGCAGTACTTC	CASSFVDRNYEQYF
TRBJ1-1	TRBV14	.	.	TGTGCCAGCAGCCAAGGAGGCAGGGTTAACACTGAAGCTTTCTTT	CASSQGGRVNTEAFF
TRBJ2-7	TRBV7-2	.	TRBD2	TGTGCCAGCAGCCCATCGGGACTAGCGGTCTACGAGCAGTACTTC	CASSPSGLAVYEQYF
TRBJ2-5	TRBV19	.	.	TGTGCCAGTAGTATACCCCCCCCTACTAATCAAGAGACCCAGTACTTC	CASSIPPPTNQETQYF